The sequence of this TCR beta chain was determined in a study of tumor and adjacent non-tumor tissue in lung cancer. Study-wide background: Samples averaged roughly 4 million productive TCRbeta reads each.

Points from the study as a whole: Higher tumor TCR diversity was associated with shorter survival.

A modified ARM-PCR protocol with three rounds of nested PCR amplified TCRbeta. MiXCR was run by TCRdb on the multiplex PCR reads, yielding one entry per CDR3 protein. Of about 110,000 distinct CDR3 sequences in the sample, 60% to 65% were seen once. A note on this clonotype: Antigen specificity is unknown. One end of the junction is discordant with germline, which a read error may explain.

This sample's RNA came from whole unsorted tissue. Distant lung tissue was collected more than 3 cm away from the tumor edge. This CDR3 has 13 residues. From germline, CDR1 is SGHDN and CDR2 FVKESK. The chain is built from TRBV14 and TRBJ1-1; D ambiguous. This TCR came from a man between 60 and 70 years old with non-small cell lung cancer. The specimen was distant non-tumor lung tissue. This chain's CDR3 is CASSQVLNTEGFF. CDR3 DNA: TGTGCCAGCAGCCAAGTTCTCAACACTGAAGGTTTCTTT.